This record covers a single T cell receptor beta chain. This record belongs to a study of blood T cell repertoires in COVID-19. As handled by the study authors: Estimated nucleated cell counts came from reference gene primer amplification. Sequencing used immunoSEQ multiplex PCR; TCRdb keeps in-frame clones, though not all of them. For V, J and clone size, that table is used; D and trimming come from the DNA. Of about 220,000 clones detected, around 82% appear once; the ten largest clones hold 2% to 2.5%. The CDR3 extends over 16 amino acids. V gave up 4 bases and J gave up 3 bases; unmatched junction bases: 11. The germline V gene encodes CDR1 SGHDT and CDR2 YYEEEE.

The receptor was derived from a woman in her sixties or seventies with acute or convalescent COVID-19. The rearrangement joins TRBV5-6 to TRBJ1-2, with TRBD1 matching over 8 bases. The sequencing input was peripheral blood. CDR3 protein: CASSRTSGGWDYGYTF. Here the CDR3 DNA reads TGTGCCAGCAGCAGGACGTCAGGGGGCTGGGACTATGGCTACACCTTC. Based on the CDR3 plus reference TRBV5-6 and TRBJ1-2, the full variable domain is DAGVTQSPTHLIKTRGQQVTLRCSPKSGHDTVSWYQQALGQGPQFIFQYYEEEERQRGNFPDRFSGHQFPNYSSELNVNALLLGDSALYLCASSRTSGGWDYGYTFGSGTRLTVV.